What follows are 5 T cell receptor beta chains derived from one specimen sequenced in a study of T cell clusters in autoimmune cytopenias. One tube held mixed TRB-A and TRB-B primer pools for touch-down PCR. TCRdb re-called the multiplex PCR reads; one entry per CDR3 protein, DNA not given. The sample table sets out fewer than 10,000 distinct CDR3 sequences. Each sample's input was 250 to 300 ng genomic DNA, 38,000 or so genome equivalents. The sequenced sample consisted of peripheral blood. All receptors derive from a human donor with an autoimmune cytopenia or autoimmune hepatitis (not recorded which).

This chain joins TRBV20-1 and TRBJ1-5; TCRdb lists TRBD1, though no DNA is available to test this call. The CDR3 extends over 15 amino acids. Germline CDR1 and CDR2: DFQATT and SNEGSKA (reference sequence). CDR3 amino acids: CSAVAGTTSNQPQHF.

The chain couples TRBV12-3 or TRBV12-4 to TRBJ1-1; without DNA, the TCRdb call of TRBD1 cannot be checked. This CDR3 contains 13 residues. The CDR3 sequence: CASVLGVGTEAFF.

This clonotype counts as medium-sized by frequency. The chain recombines TRBV19 with TRBJ1-1. Per the germline V gene, CDR1 is LNHDA and CDR2 is SQIVND (reference sequence). The CDR3 loop spans 13 amino acids. CDR3: CASSEGLGTEAFF.

The chain uses TRBV5-1 and TRBJ2-2; TCRdb indicates TRBD2, and absent DNA this call remains unverified. Germline V gene lookup returns CDR1 SGHRS and CDR2 YFSETQ. The CDR3 covers 17 residues. CDR3 sequence: CASSLVGPSGNTGELFF. The full variable domain, with the rest looked up from reference TRBV5-1 and TRBJ2-2, is KAGVTQTPRYLIKTRGQQVTLSCSPISGHRSVSWYQQTPGQGLQFLFEYFSETQRNKGNFPGRFSGRQFSNSRSEMNVSTLELGDSALYLCASSLVGPSGNTGELFFGEGSRLTVL.

The chain uses TRBV18 and TRBJ2-1; TCRdb returns TRBD2, unconfirmable since there is no DNA. Per the germline V gene, CDR1 is KGHSH and CDR2 is LQKENI. The CDR3 loop spans 14 amino acids. The CDR3 is CASSPQGTAKEQFF.